Below, 28 T cell receptor beta chains from the same sample are listed, as sequenced in a study of T cell repertoires in cytomegalovirus infection. TCRdb reprocessed the reads via MiXCR and lists one record per CDR3 protein. The sample has some 350,000 distinct CDR3 sequences; less than 20% are singletons. The sample consisted of PBMCs. Receptors were obtained from a human donor in good health (CMV status not recorded). Some clones in this sample may be carry-over from other donors' samples.

The chain uses TRBV4-2 and TRBJ1-2; possible D gene TRBD1, 6 bases. Germline CDR1 LGHNA, CDR2 YNFKEQ. Deletions cut 2 bases from V and 8 bases from J, with 24 bases between. The CDR3 consists of 17 residues. The CDR3 region has the DNA TGTGCCAGCAGCCAATACGACAGGATCCTTACCTATGGCGGCTACACCTTC. It specifies CASSQYDRILTYGGYTF.

This clonotype was seen repeatedly, ten times or more. This chain joins TRBV2 and TRBJ2-5; TRBD2 matches at 8 bases. CDR3 length equals 16 residues. V gave up 5 bases and J gave up 0 bases; unmatched junction bases: 8. The V gene's germline CDR1 is SNHLY and CDR2 FYNNEI. CDR3 sequence reads: CASSRQVAGYQETQYF. CDR3 DNA: TGTGCCAGCAGTAGGCAAGTAGCGGGGTACCAAGAGACCCAGTACTTC.

This clonotype was found a few times. The V and J genes are TRBV27 and TRBJ1-5; D unclear. V lost 5 bases to trimming and J lost 3 bases, with 20 bases between them. Germline values: CDR1 MNHEY, CDR2 SMNVEV (reference sequence). The CDR3 covers 17 residues. The DNA for the CDR3 is TGTGCCAGCAGTCCGTTTTGGCTGGAGGCGGCCAATCAGCCCCAGCATTTT. This gives the protein CASSPFWLEAANQPQHF.

J is TRBJ2-1 and V is TRBV30; D remains unclear. The CDR3 loop spans 14 amino acids. Germline V gives CDR1 GTSNPN, CDR2 SVGIG (reference sequence). V lost 1 base to trimming and J lost 0 bases, with 7 bases between them. The CDR3 sequence is CAWSGISSYNEQFF. In nucleotides, the CDR3 is TGTGCCTGGAGTGGGATCAGCTCCTACAATGAGCAGTTCTTC.

Many counts were recorded for this clonotype. The genes are TRBV7-8 and TRBJ1-6; 7 nucleotides match TRBD1. The J segment lost 2 bases and the V segment lost 5 bases, leaving 3 bases of the junction unmatched. CDR3 length: 15 amino acids. Germline V lookup: CDR1 SGHVS, CDR2 FQNEAQ. CDR3 sequence: CASSQGTAYNSPLHF. DNA of the CDR3: TGTGCCAGCAGCCAGGGGACAGCCTATAATTCACCCCTCCACTTT.

At least ten counts were recorded for this clonotype. This chain links TRBV7-8 with TRBJ1-5; no reliable D call. The CDR3 runs to 15 residues. CDR1 SGHVS and CDR2 FQNEAQ come from the germline V gene. V was trimmed by 0 bases and J by 5 bases, leaving 11 bases between them. CDR3 nucleotides: TGTGCCAGCAGCTTAGCCGCCGGGTGGGATCAGCCCCAGCATTTT. It encodes CASSLAAGWDQPQHF.

The chain uses TRBV24-1 and TRBJ2-1; D is undetermined. This CDR3 is built from 13 residues. The germline V and J ends were trimmed by 3 bases and 9 bases, with 11 bases remaining between them. Germline V gene sequence: CDR1 KGHDR, CDR2 SFDVKD. The DNA of the CDR3 is TGTGCCACCAGTGATGGAGATGGCGGTGAGCAGTTCTTC. This gives the protein CATSDGDGGEQFF.

The V and J genes are TRBV29-1 and TRBJ2-1; no clear D. Germline-derived CDR1 and CDR2 are SQVTM and ANQGSEA. This CDR3 region has 15 residues. Trimming took off 5 bases at V and 5 bases at J, with 19 bases between the two ends. The CDR3 nucleotides are TGCAGCGTTTGGTGGTTGGCCCGGTCAGACAATGAGCAGTTCTTC. This sequence encodes CSVWWLARSDNEQFF.

This clonotype was counted between two and nine times. The chain carries TRBV7-2 and TRBJ2-3, with D tentatively TRBD1 (6 bases). V was shortened by 5 bases and J by 0 bases, with 18 bases between the two germline ends. The CDR3 has 17 amino acids. Germline CDR1 is SGHTA and CDR2 is FQGNSA. The CDR3 DNA reads TGTGCCAGCAGCCTCGGAGGTGGGACAACTAGCACAGATACGCAGTATTTT. Amino acid sequence: CASSLGGGTTSTDTQYF.

This clonotype has a handful of counts. The chain links TRBV14 to TRBJ1-1; unclear D gene. V was shortened by 1 base and J by 11 bases, with 14 bases between the two germline ends. Looked up from germline, CDR1 is SGHDN and CDR2 is FVKESK. CDR3 length equals 13 residues. CDR3 residues: CASSQVNSPWAFF. The CDR3, as DNA: TGTGCCAGCAGCCAAGTAAACTCCCCGTGGGCTTTCTTT. The full variable domain, rest sourced from reference TRBV14 and TRBJ1-1, is EAGVTQFPSHSVIEKGQTVTLRCDPISGHDNLYWYRRVMGKEIKFLLHFVKESKQDESGMPNNRFLAERTGGTYSTLKVQPAELEDSGVYFCASSQVNSPWAFFGQGTRLTVV.

This clonotype was detected many times. The chain joins TRBV7-2 to TRBJ2-5; tentative D call: TRBD1 (5 bases). V was shortened by 2 bases and J by 7 bases, with 11 bases between the two germline ends. The CDR3 loop spans 13 amino acids. Per germline, CDR1 SGHTA and CDR2 FQGNSA. The CDR3 loop is CASSLRGSGTQYF. CDR3 DNA: TGTGCCAGCAGCTTAAGGGGTAGTGGGACCCAGTACTTC.

This clonotype was counted many times. The chain is built from TRBV7-8 and TRBJ2-2; no reliable D call. The germline V and J ends were trimmed by 1 base and 2 bases, with 5 bases remaining between them. This CDR3 spans 14 amino acids. CDR1 SGHVS and CDR2 FQNEAQ come from the germline V gene. The CDR3 bases are TGTGCCAGCAGCTTAGTAATTAACACCGGGGAGCTGTTTTTT. This sequence encodes CASSLVINTGELFF. Looking up the rest from reference TRBV7-8 and TRBJ2-2 gives the full variable domain: GAGVSQSPRYKVAKRGQDVALRCDPISGHVSLFWYQQALGQGPEFLTYFQNEAQLDKSGLPSDRFFAERPEGSVSTLKIQRTQQEDSAVYLCASSLVINTGELFFGEGSRLTVL.

This clonotype was counted many times. The chain couples TRBV6-1 to TRBJ1-1; 7 bases are a match to TRBD1. The V and J ends lost 6 bases and 1 base, in that order; junction bases with no gene match: 14. CDR1 is MNHNS and CDR2 is SASEGT in the germline V gene. This CDR3 has 17 residues. CDR3 protein: CASSKKTPGTANTEAFF. Here the CDR3 DNA reads TGTGCCAGCAGCAAAAAAACACCCGGGACAGCGAACACTGAAGCTTTCTTT.

This clonotype showed up many times. V is TRBV28 and J is TRBJ1-2; TRBD1 might be the D (5 bases). Germline CDR1 and CDR2: MDHEN and SYDVKM. The CDR3 loop spans 16 amino acids. V lost 4 bases and J lost 1, with 16 bases in between. The CDR3 sequence: CASSSPGQKLNYGYTF. The CDR3 DNA is TGTGCCAGCAGTTCCCCAGGGCAGAAACTTAACTATGGCTACACCTTC.

The genes are TRBV7-9 and TRBJ2-3; D is perhaps TRBD2 (5 bases). The V and J ends lost 4 bases and 4 bases respectively, with 15 bases between them. The CDR3 is 15 amino acids. Germline CDR1 is SEHNR and CDR2 is FQNEAQ (reference sequence). For the CDR3, the DNA is TGTGCCAGCAGCTCCGCCGGGATTCGGCCAGATACGCAGTATTTT. It is translated as CASSSAGIRPDTQYF. Full variable domain (remainder filled in from reference TRBV7-9 and TRBJ2-3): DTGVSQNPRHKITKRGQNVTFRCDPISEHNRLYWYRQTLGQGPEFLTYFQNEAQLEKSRLLSDRFSAERPKGSFSTLEIQRTEQGDSAMYLCASSSAGIRPDTQYFGPGTRLTVL.

This clonotype was counted many times. The V call is TRBV20-1, the J call TRBJ1-6, with D perhaps matching TRBD1 (5 bases). The V end lost 5 bases, the J end lost 5 bases, and 19 bases lay between the germline ends. The length of the CDR3 is 16 residues. The germline V gene encodes CDR1 DFQATT and CDR2 SNEGSKA (reference sequence). This CDR3 reads CSAPPFGRGDNSPLHF. The CDR3 nucleotides are TGCAGTGCTCCCCCATTCGGGCGGGGGGATAATTCACCCCTCCACTTT.

This clonotype was detected a few times. The J gene is TRBJ1-6, the V gene TRBV27; 7 bases align to TRBD1. V shed 5 bases and J 7 bases; nucleotides not matched to a gene: 14. The CDR3 has 17 residues. Germline V gene sequence: CDR1 MNHEY, CDR2 SMNVEV (reference sequence). The CDR3 nucleotides read TGTGCCAGCAGTCCTATATCCCTCCAGGGGGACAATTCACCCCTCCACTTT. This gives the protein CASSPISLQGDNSPLHF.

This clonotype was picked up a small number of times. This chain links TRBV5-6 with TRBJ2-7; D is unresolved. The germline V gene has CDR1 SGHDT and CDR2 YYEEEE. V gave up 4 bases and J gave up 6 bases, with 20 bases separating them. This CDR3 region has 15 residues. The DNA of the CDR3 is TGTGCCAGCAGCCCTAACGGATTGGGCTCCACCGAGCAGTACTTC. Translating it yields CASSPNGLGSTEQYF.

This clonotype was seen at least ten times. The rearrangement uses TRBV7-2 and TRBJ2-3; D remains ambiguous. With 5 bases removed from V and 0 bases from J, the gap between germline ends came to 12 bases. Looked up from germline, CDR1 is SGHTA and CDR2 is FQGNSA. The CDR3 has 15 amino acids. CDR3 region: CASSIDKTSTDTQYF. For the CDR3, the DNA is TGTGCCAGCAGCATCGACAAGACAAGCACAGATACGCAGTATTTT.

This clonotype was counted many times. The chain links TRBV7-2 to TRBJ1-1; no definite D call. Germline CDR1 SGHTA, CDR2 FQGNSA. The CDR3 sequence is 11 residues long. V lost 5 bases and J 8 bases, leaving 9 bases between the germline ends. CDR3 loop: CASSQSREAFF. The CDR3 DNA reads TGTGCCAGCAGCCAGAGCAGAGAAGCTTTCTTT.

This clonotype was recorded at least ten times. The chain links TRBV12-3 or TRBV12-4 to TRBJ1-2; D gene ambiguous. The CDR3 spans 13 residues. V was shortened by 6 bases and J by 8 bases, with 16 bases between the two germline ends. The CDR3 sequence is CASRGPLKGGYTF. CDR3 nucleotides: TGTGCCAGCAGGGGCCCCCTGAAGGGAGGCTACACCTTC.

This rearrangement joins TRBV27 to TRBJ2-2; TRBD2 matches at 16 bases. This CDR3 contains 18 residues. Germline V CDR1 and CDR2: MNHEY, SMNVEV (reference sequence). The trim removed 6 bases at V and 4 bases at J, leaving 8 bases unmatched. The CDR3 sequence: CASRGLAGGPGGTGELFF. The CDR3 coding sequence is TGTGCCAGCAGGGGACTAGCGGGAGGGCCCGGGGGCACCGGGGAGCTGTTTTTT.

This clonotype has at least ten counts. This rearrangement joins TRBV2 to TRBJ2-3; no clear D gene. Germline V gives CDR1 SNHLY, CDR2 FYNNEI. The germline V and J ends were trimmed by 5 bases and 6 bases, with 12 bases remaining between them. The length of the CDR3 is 13 residues. The chain's CDR3 is CASSLDVRDTQYF. The CDR3 nucleotides read TGTGCCAGCAGTTTAGACGTCCGGGATACGCAGTATTTT.

The genes are TRBV19 and TRBJ2-7; D gene uncertain. V was pared by 3 bases and J by 7 bases, with 13 bases between. Germline loops: CDR1 LNHDA, CDR2 SQIVND (reference sequence). The CDR3 is 13 amino acids. Here the CDR3 reads CASSIGRMGEQYF. In DNA form, the CDR3 reads TGTGCCAGTAGTATCGGCCGGATGGGTGAGCAGTACTTC. The variable domain in full, with the rest retrieved from reference TRBV19 and TRBJ2-7, is DGGITQSPKYLFRKEGQNVTLSCEQNLNHDAMYWYRQDPGQGLRLIYYSQIVNDFQKGDIAEGYSVSREKKESFPLTVTSAQKNPTAFYLCASSIGRMGEQYFGPGTRLTVT.

A note on this clonotype: This may arise from a read error, as a much more abundant clone is one base away. The rearrangement joins TRBV7-2 to TRBJ2-4; weak D call: TRBD2 (6 bases). This CDR3 has 16 amino acids. Trimming took off 3 bases at V and 7 bases at J, with 19 bases between the two ends. CDR1 SGHTA and CDR2 FQGNSA come from the germline V gene. CDR3 region: CASSFRGTIPGNIQYF. The CDR3 DNA sequence: TGTGCCAGCAGCTTTCGCGGGACGATCCCGGGGAACATTCAGTACTTC.

The chain carries TRBV12-3 or TRBV12-4 and TRBJ2-6; D is ambiguous. The ends were cut back, 6 bases at V and 4 bases at J, with 16 bases in the middle. This CDR3 contains 16 residues. As DNA, the CDR3 is TGTGCCAGCAGGAACCGGGCTTCGGAGGGGGCCAACGTCCTGACTTTC. This codes for CASRNRASEGANVLTF.

This clonotype was observed at least ten times. The chain recombines TRBV7-2 with TRBJ2-1; TRBD2 matches 11 bases. The CDR3 loop spans 17 amino acids. Germline loops: CDR1 SGHTA, CDR2 FQGNSA. V lost 2 bases to trimming and J lost 6 bases; unmatched junction nucleotides: 9. The CDR3 DNA reads as TGTGCCAGCAGCTTATGGGGTAGCGGGGGGGCGGTCAATGAGCAGTTCTTC. Protein: CASSLWGSGGAVNEQFF.

This clonotype showed up just a few times. The J gene is TRBJ2-1, the V gene TRBV2, with D perhaps matching TRBD1 (6 bases). Trimming left V 6 bases short and J 3 bases short, with 9 bases between. CDR3 length: 13 amino acids. Per the germline V gene, CDR1 is SNHLY and CDR2 is FYNNEI. This CDR3 reads CASRGQNYNEQFF. CDR3 bases: TGTGCCAGCAGGGGACAAAACTACAATGAGCAGTTCTTC.